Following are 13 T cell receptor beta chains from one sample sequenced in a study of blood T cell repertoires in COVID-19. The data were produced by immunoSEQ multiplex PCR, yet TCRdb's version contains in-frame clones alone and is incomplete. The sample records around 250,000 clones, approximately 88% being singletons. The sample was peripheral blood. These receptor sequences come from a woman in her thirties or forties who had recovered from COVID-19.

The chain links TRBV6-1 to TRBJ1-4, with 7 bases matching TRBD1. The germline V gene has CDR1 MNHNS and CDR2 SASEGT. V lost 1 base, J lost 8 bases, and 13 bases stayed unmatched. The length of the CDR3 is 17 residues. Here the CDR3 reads CASSEDIGGRLREKLFF. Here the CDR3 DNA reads TGTGCCAGCAGTGAAGATATAGGGGGCCGACTTCGGGAAAAACTGTTTTTT.

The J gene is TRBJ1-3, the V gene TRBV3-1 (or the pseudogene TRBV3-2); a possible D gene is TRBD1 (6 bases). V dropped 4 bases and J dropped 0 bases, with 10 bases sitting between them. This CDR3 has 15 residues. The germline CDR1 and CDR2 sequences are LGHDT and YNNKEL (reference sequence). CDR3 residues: CASSPRDISGNTIYF. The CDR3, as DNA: TGTGCCAGCAGCCCCCGGGACATCTCTGGAAACACCATATATTTT.

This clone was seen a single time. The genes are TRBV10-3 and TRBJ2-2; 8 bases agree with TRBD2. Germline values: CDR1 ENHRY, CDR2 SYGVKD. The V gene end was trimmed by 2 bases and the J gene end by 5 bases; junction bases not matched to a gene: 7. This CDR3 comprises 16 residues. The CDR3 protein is CAISEGGSGSTGELFF. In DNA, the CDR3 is TGTGCCATCAGTGAGGGTGGGAGCGGGAGTACCGGGGAGCTGTTTTTT.

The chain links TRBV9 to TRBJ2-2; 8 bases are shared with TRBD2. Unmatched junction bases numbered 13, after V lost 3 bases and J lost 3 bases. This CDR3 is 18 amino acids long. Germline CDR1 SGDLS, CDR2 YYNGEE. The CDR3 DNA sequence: TGTGCCAGCAGCGCCTACACGGAGCGGGAGTTCGACACCGGGGAGCTGTTTTTT. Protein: CASSAYTEREFDTGELFF.

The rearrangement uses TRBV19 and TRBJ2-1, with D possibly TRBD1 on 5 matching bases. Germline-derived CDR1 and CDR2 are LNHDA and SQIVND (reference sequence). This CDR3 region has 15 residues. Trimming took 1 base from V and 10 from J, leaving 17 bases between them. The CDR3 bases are TGTGCCAGTAGTATAGTAGGGGTCGGGCCGGAAGAGCAGTTCTTC. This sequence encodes CASSIVGVGPEEQFF.

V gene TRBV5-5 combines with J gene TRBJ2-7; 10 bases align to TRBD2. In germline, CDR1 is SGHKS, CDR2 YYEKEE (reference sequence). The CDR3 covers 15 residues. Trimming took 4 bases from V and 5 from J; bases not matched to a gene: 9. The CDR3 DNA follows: TGTGCCAGCAGCCTCGACCTAGCGGGAGTCGACGAGCAGTACTTC. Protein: CASSLDLAGVDEQYF.

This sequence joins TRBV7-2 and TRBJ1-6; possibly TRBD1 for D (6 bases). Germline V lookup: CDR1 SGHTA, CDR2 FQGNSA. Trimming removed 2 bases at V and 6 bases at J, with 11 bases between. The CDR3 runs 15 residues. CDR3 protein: CASSLMGAPNSPLHF. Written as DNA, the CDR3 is TGTGCCAGCAGCTTAATGGGGGCACCTAATTCACCCCTCCACTTT.

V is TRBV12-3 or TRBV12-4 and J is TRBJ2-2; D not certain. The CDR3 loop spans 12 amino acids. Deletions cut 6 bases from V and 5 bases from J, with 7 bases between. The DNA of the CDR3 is TGTGCCAGCAGCCACCAGACCGGGGAGCTGTTTTTT. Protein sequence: CASSHQTGELFF.

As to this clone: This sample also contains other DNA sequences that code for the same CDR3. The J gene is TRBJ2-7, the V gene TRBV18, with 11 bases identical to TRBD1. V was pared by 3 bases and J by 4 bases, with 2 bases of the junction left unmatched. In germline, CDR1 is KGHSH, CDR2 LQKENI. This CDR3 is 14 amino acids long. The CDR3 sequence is CASSPGQGVYEQYF. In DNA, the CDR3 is TGTGCCAGCTCACCGGGACAGGGGGTTTACGAGCAGTACTTC.

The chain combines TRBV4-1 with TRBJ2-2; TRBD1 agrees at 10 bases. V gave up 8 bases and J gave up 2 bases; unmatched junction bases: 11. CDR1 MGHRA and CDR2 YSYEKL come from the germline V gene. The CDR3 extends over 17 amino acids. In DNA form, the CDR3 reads TGCGCCAGCGGGCGGGTAGACAGGGGGCCAAACACCGGGGAGCTGTTTTTT. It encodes CASGRVDRGPNTGELFF.

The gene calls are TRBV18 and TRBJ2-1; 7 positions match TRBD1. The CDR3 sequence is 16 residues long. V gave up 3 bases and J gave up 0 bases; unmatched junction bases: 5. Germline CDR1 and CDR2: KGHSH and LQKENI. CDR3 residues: CASSPRGPSSYNEQFF. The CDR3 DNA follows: TGTGCCAGCTCACCGAGGGGGCCTAGCTCCTACAATGAGCAGTTCTTC.

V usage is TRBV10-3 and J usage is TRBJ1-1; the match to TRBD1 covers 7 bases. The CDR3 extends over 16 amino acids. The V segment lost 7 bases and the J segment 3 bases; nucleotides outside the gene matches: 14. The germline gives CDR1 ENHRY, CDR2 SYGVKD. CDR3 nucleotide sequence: TGTGCCATCATCTCTGCGTTAGGGACAGCGGACACTGAAGCTTTCTTT. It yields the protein CAIISALGTADTEAFF.

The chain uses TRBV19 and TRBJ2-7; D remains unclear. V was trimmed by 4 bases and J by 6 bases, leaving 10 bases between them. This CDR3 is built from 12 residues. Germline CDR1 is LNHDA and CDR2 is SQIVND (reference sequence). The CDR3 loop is CASSTRHTEQYF. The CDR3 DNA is TGTGCCAGTAGTACCCGACATACCGAGCAGTACTTC.